This T cell receptor (beta chain) was profiled in a study of identifying expanded T cells in peripheral blood. The germline gives CDR1 MNHNY, CDR2 SVGAGI (reference sequence). This CDR3 has 15 amino acids. V was cut by 5 bases and J by 3 bases, with 14 bases left in between. In the case of this clone: The antigen remains undetermined.

Study-wide results and limits: Clone count variance between two-week samples rose with total template count.

The data were produced by immunoSEQ multiplex PCR, yet TCRdb's version contains in-frame clones alone and is incomplete. The sample lists about 76,000 clones; around four fifths were seen once. This receptor was taken from a person aged 18 to 75 in good health. The sample consisted of blood. The chain joins TRBV6-6 to TRBJ1-5, with unresolved D. CDR3 amino acids: CASSRNVPVNQPQHF. In DNA form, the CDR3 reads TGTGCCAGCAGTCGGAACGTTCCGGTCAATCAGCCCCAGCATTTT.